These 8 T cell receptor beta chains were all obtained from the same sample, sequenced in a study of PD-1 blockade in classical Hodgkin lymphoma. Relapses following autologous stem cell transplantation were seen in all patients, with brentuximab vedotin exposure varying. Using immunoSEQ multiplex PCR, the repertoire was profiled, and TCRdb retains in-frame clones only, with some absent. Counted here are roughly 100,000 clones, 85% to 90% occurring once; the ten biggest clones make up under 8%. Sample: peripheral blood mononuclear cells (PBMCs), taken before the second cycle of nivolumab. These TCRs come from a human donor with classical Hodgkin lymphoma.

The sample holds one count of this clone. The J gene is TRBJ2-3, the V gene TRBV7-3; tentatively, D is TRBD1 (6 bases). Trimming cost V 2 bases and J 4 bases, with 10 bases left between them. Per the germline V gene, CDR1 is SGHTA and CDR2 is FQGTGA. This CDR3 comprises 14 residues. The CDR3 DNA reads TGTGCCAGCAGCTTAGTGGGGGCCGCAGATACGCAGTATTTT. It encodes CASSLVGAADTQYF.

The V gene is TRBV20-1, the J gene TRBJ1-3; D is ambiguous. The CDR3 totals 11 residues. CDR1 is DFQATT, CDR2 SNEGSKA, per germline (reference sequence). The V gene lost 3 bases and the J gene lost 6 bases, with 6 bases spanning the gap. CDR3 sequence: CSASPQNTIYF. In DNA, the CDR3 is TGCAGTGCTAGTCCCCAAAACACCATATATTTT.

CDR3 DNA sequence: TGTGCCAGTAGTCGACCGTCAATTAACTATGGCTACACCTTC. Translated, it gives CASSRPSINYGYTF. The V gene is TRBV19, the J gene TRBJ1-2; D uncertain. The CDR3 consists of 14 residues. Looked up from germline, CDR1 is LNHDA and CDR2 is SQIVND (reference sequence). Trimming removed 5 bases at V and 1 base at J, with 11 bases between.

The gene calls are TRBV7-2 and TRBJ1-3; D may be TRBD1 (5 bases). Trimming took off 5 bases at V and 4 bases at J, with 12 bases between the two ends. CDR1 is SGHTA, CDR2 FQGNSA, per germline. CDR3 size: 14 residues. As DNA, the CDR3 is TGTGCCAGCAGCACGACAGAGCCAGGAAACACCATATATTTT. Translating gives CASSTTEPGNTIYF.

The V gene is TRBV5-1, the J gene TRBJ2-1, with D unclear. CDR3 length: 16 amino acids. Germline CDR1 and CDR2: SGHRS and YFSETQ. Trimming stripped 5 bases from V and 0 bases from J, with 15 bases between. The CDR3 DNA sequence: TGCGCCAGCAGGGCAGAGCTTCACTCCTCCTACAATGAGCAGTTCTTC. Translating it yields CASRAELHSSYNEQFF.

V usage is TRBV7-2 and J usage is TRBJ2-3; 8 nucleotides agree with TRBD2. The CDR3 covers 18 residues. Trimming took 2 bases from V and 0 from J; bases not matched to a gene: 10. The germline CDR1 and CDR2 sequences are SGHTA and FQGNSA. In DNA, the CDR3 is TGTGCCAGCAGCTTAAACGTCTATTCGGGGGGGAGCACAGATACGCAGTATTTT. This sequence encodes CASSLNVYSGGSTDTQYF.

The chain is built from TRBV5-6 and TRBJ2-2, with TRBD1 matching over 8 bases. Trimming at V came to 1 base and at J to 5 bases, leaving 10 bases not matched to a gene. The CDR3 covers 17 residues. Germline V lookup: CDR1 SGHDT, CDR2 YYEEEE. CDR3 residues: CASSLRQGAPRTGELFF. The CDR3 coding sequence is TGTGCCAGCAGCTTGAGGCAGGGGGCACCAAGGACCGGGGAGCTGTTTTTT. The full variable domain, completed using reference TRBV5-6 and TRBJ2-2, is DAGVTQSPTHLIKTRGQQVTLRCSPKSGHDTVSWYQQALGQGPQFIFQYYEEEERQRGNFPDRFSGHQFPNYSSELNVNALLLGDSALYLCASSLRQGAPRTGELFFGEGSRLTVL.

The chain couples TRBV19 to TRBJ1-4; maybe TRBD1 (5 bases). This CDR3 is built from 13 residues. Germline CDR1 and CDR2: LNHDA and SQIVND (reference sequence). Trimming shortened V by 7 bases and J by 6 bases, and 12 bases separated the two germline ends. The DNA for the CDR3 is TGTGCCAGTATTACCGGGGCCGATGAAAAACTGTTTTTT. Encoded protein: CASITGADEKLFF.